This T cell receptor (beta chain) was recovered during a study of human T cells and chemical hapten exposure. A single record per CDR3 protein comes from TCRdb applying MiXCR to the RACE reads. This sample has under 100,000 distinct CDR3 sequences, with 8.5% found just once. Study-wide points: The presence of alopecia in the donors means their immune response may differ from healthy people's. The formation of large CDR3 similarity clusters by expanded TCRs significantly exceeded that of controls.

Specified time point: pre-sensitization, week 0. Treatment indicated: therapeutic diphenylcyclopropenone sensitization with weekly scalp DPC. This clonotype occurred a few times. Its target is not known. Trimming left V 4 bases short and J 1 base short, with 10 bases between. The germline gives CDR1 SGHAT, CDR2 FQDESV (reference sequence). CDR3 length equals 15 residues. The receptor's source is a man between 35 and 55 years old with alopecia areata. Some clones in this sample may be carry-over from other donors' samples. Sequenced here: whole blood, sampled in connection with sensitization to the hapten diphenylcyclopropenone (DPC). V is TRBV11-1 and J is TRBJ2-2, with TRBD1 as a possible D gene (5 bases). The CDR3 sequence is CASSSQGWNTGELFF. CDR3 bases: TGTGCCAGCAGCTCCCAGGGATGGAACACCGGGGAGCTGTTTTTT.